The 15 T cell receptor beta chains below were found in one sample sequenced in a study of chronic HIV infection and antiretroviral therapy. TCRdb itself ran the 5' RACE reads through MiXCR, one entry per CDR3 protein. The data contain 45,000 to 60,000 distinct CDR3 sequences, approximately 19% of them singletons. The sequencing input was peripheral blood. The receptors were gathered from an adult who had HIV and had not received antiretroviral therapy, or was an uninfected healthy control (not recorded which).

This clonotype was found a few times. J is TRBJ2-3 and V is TRBV11-1; possible D gene TRBD2, 5 bases. Trimming shortened V by 5 bases and J by 0 bases, and 6 bases separated the two germline ends. CDR1 is SGHAT and CDR2 is FQDESV in the germline V gene (reference sequence). CDR3 length equals 13 residues. The CDR3 sequence is CASSRTSTDTQYF. As DNA, the CDR3 is TGTGCCAGCAGCAGGACTAGCACAGATACGCAGTATTTT.

This clonotype was counted only a few times. This chain links TRBV7-9 with TRBJ1-1, with D perhaps matching TRBD1 (6 bases). The CDR3 extends over 15 amino acids. Looked up from germline, CDR1 is SEHNR and CDR2 is FQNEAQ (reference sequence). V lost 1 base and J lost 2, with 11 bases in between. The CDR3 region has the DNA TGTGCCAGCAGCTTAGGCCAGGGGCAAAACACTGAAGCTTTCTTT. Translation: CASSLGQGQNTEAFF.

This rearrangement joins TRBV28 to TRBJ2-6, with no clear D. Deletions cut 2 bases from V and 0 bases from J, with 8 bases between. Germline CDR1 reads MDHEN; CDR2 reads SYDVKM. The CDR3 length is 16 residues. This CDR3 reads CASSLGPRSGANVLTF. CDR3 sequence (DNA): TGTGCCAGCAGTTTAGGTCCTCGCTCTGGGGCCAACGTCCTGACTTTC.

This clonotype was counted only a few times. The J gene is TRBJ1-1, the V gene TRBV7-9; D not resolved. Germline-derived CDR1 and CDR2 are SEHNR and FQNEAQ (reference sequence). This CDR3 has 12 residues. Deletions cut 1 base from V and 7 bases from J, with 7 bases between. CDR3 sequence reads: CASSLGSLEAFF. CDR3 coding DNA: TGTGCCAGCAGCTTAGGGAGCCTTGAAGCTTTCTTT.

The rearrangement joins TRBV29-1 to TRBJ2-3; tentative D call: TRBD2 (5 bases). The CDR3 is 12 residues long. CDR1 is SQVTM and CDR2 is ANQGSEA in the germline V gene. Deletions cut 4 bases from V and 3 bases from J, with 8 bases between. CDR3 loop: CSVGPGTDTQYF. The DNA of the CDR3 is TGCAGCGTTGGTCCGGGGACAGATACGCAGTATTTT.

In its sample, this clonotype was seen a few times. The V gene is TRBV20-1, the J gene TRBJ1-1; unclear D gene. Trimming took off 6 bases at V and 0 bases at J, with 5 bases between the two ends. In germline, CDR1 is DFQATT, CDR2 SNEGSKA (reference sequence). CDR3 length equals 11 residues. CDR3 amino acids: CSAPLNTEAFF. In DNA, the CDR3 is TGCAGTGCCCCTTTGAACACTGAAGCTTTCTTT.

The sample holds a few counts of this clonotype. The chain recombines TRBV6-5 with TRBJ2-2, with 11 bases lining up with TRBD2. This CDR3 spans 16 amino acids. Germline V gives CDR1 MNHEY, CDR2 SVGAGI. V lost 4 bases, J lost 6 bases, and 7 bases stayed unmatched. CDR3 region: CASSSLTSGISGELFF. CDR3 nucleotide sequence: TGTGCCAGCAGTTCCCTGACTAGCGGGATATCCGGGGAGCTGTTTTTT.

V is TRBV7-2 and J is TRBJ1-2; D remains unclear. CDR3 length equals 14 residues. With 5 bases removed from V and 7 bases from J, the gap between germline ends came to 17 bases. In germline, CDR1 is SGHTA, CDR2 FQGNSA. The CDR3 DNA is TGTGCCAGCAGCCTCCGGGATTCAAGGTTTGGCTACACCTTC. It codes for CASSLRDSRFGYTF.

The chain recombines TRBV18 with TRBJ2-6; a possible D gene is TRBD1 (5 bases). Trimming cost V 8 bases and J 6 bases, with 17 bases left between them. From germline, CDR1 is KGHSH and CDR2 LQKENI. This CDR3 region has 15 residues. The CDR3 nucleotides read TGTGCCAGCACAACGCAGGACATTATGGCCAACGTCCTGACTTTC. Protein sequence: CASTTQDIMANVLTF.

This clonotype showed up just a few times. The chain is built from TRBV6-6 and TRBJ2-7; 7 bases are a match to TRBD2. The CDR3 runs to 15 residues. V was clipped by 4 bases and J by 8 bases; unmatched bases: 14. Germline loops: CDR1 MNHNY, CDR2 SVGAGI (reference sequence). The CDR3 protein is CASSSLEGGLGKQYF. CDR3 coding DNA: TGTGCCAGCAGTTCCCTGGAGGGAGGGCTGGGAAAGCAGTACTTC.

The CDR3 DNA is TGCAGCGTGGGGAGGGGGTCCACTGAAGCTTTCTTT. It codes for CSVGRGSTEAFF. This chain links TRBV29-1 with TRBJ1-1, with TRBD1 as a possible D gene (6 bases). Germline assignment: CDR1 SQVTM and CDR2 ANQGSEA. V was pared by 6 bases and J by 4 bases, with 12 bases between. This CDR3 has 12 amino acids.

This clonotype was seen a handful of times. This chain links TRBV29-1 with TRBJ1-3; TRBD1 might be the D (6 bases). Deletions cut 7 bases from V and 0 bases from J, with 13 bases between. This CDR3 spans 14 amino acids. Germline-derived CDR1 and CDR2 are SQVTM and ANQGSEA. CDR3 in DNA: TGCAGCGCCTCCGCAGGGGCCTCTGGAAACACCATATATTTT. This encodes CSASAGASGNTIYF.

The chain uses TRBV6-5 and TRBJ2-7; TRBD2 matches 8 bases. V lost 6 bases to trimming and J lost 7 bases; unmatched junction nucleotides: 8. Germline CDR1 is MNHEY and CDR2 is SVGAGI. CDR3 length: 13 residues. As DNA, the CDR3 is TGTGCCAGCAGGCCGGGGGGGGGAAGGGAGCAGTACTTC. Its translation: CASRPGGGREQYF.

This clonotype was counted only a few times. The V gene is TRBV9, the J gene TRBJ2-7; a possible D gene is TRBD1 (6 bases). CDR1 is SGDLS, CDR2 YYNGEE, per germline. This CDR3 spans 15 amino acids. Trimming took off 4 bases at V and 1 base at J, with 15 bases between the two ends. CDR3 bases: TGTGCCAGCAGCCCGAGGCCGGACAGTTCCTACGAGCAGTACTTC. This sequence encodes CASSPRPDSSYEQYF.

Only a few counts were recorded for this clonotype. The chain links TRBV4-1 to TRBJ1-5; D is unresolved. The CDR3 runs 15 residues. V shed 2 bases and J shed 0 bases, with 8 bases lying between them. CDR1 is MGHRA, CDR2 YSYEKL, per germline. The CDR3 nucleotides read TGCGCCAGCAGCCAAAGGATCAGTAGCAATCAGCCCCAGCATTTT. Its translation is CASSQRISSNQPQHF.